This T cell receptor beta chain was sequenced for a study of shared clonotypes between healthy human individuals (dated by TCRdb to 2018 to 2020). For context, the study as a whole: The cohort included three men and a couple of women between 18 and 49 years of age. For each donor, three plates each were used for CD4 naive and CD4 memory, two plates were used for CD8 naive, and one plate was used for CD8 memory. Blood TCR repertoires of roughly 5 healthy adults were deeply sequenced to estimate repertoire size and the extent of clonotype sharing between individuals. Different laboratories and diverse techniques were used to prepare libraries and sequence TCR repertoires, to increase sequencing depth and limit assay-specific biases. Each donor's leukapheresis produced roughly between roughly 0.85 and 9.5 billion PBMCs. What the study reported, not specific to this receptor: Only blood was sampled, and tissue TCR repertoires likely differ from those in blood. Larger estimated clonotype richness was generally found for naive subsets than for memory subsets. Roughly 5% of naive CD4, roughly 3.6% of naive CD8, 2.3% of memory CD4, and roughly 0.4% of memory CD8 clonotypes were shared across a few donors. The small number of donors limited the genetic and exposure-history diversity represented. Pairwise subsampling led to the expectation that sequencing depth would affect the degree of clonotype sharing among donors. Rarefaction of sorted-subset datasets indicated incomplete sequencing despite the large sequencing depth. Higher generation probabilities were observed for clonotypes shared by all four sorted-subset donors than for non-shared clonotypes.

Details on this clone: Its target antigen remains unknown. Within one base of it there is no much larger clone, and no base qualities were kept.

TCR CDR3 regions were amplified from genomic DNA by multiplex PCR using the deep immunoSEQ assay. Extracted genomic DNA from each cell subset was spread evenly across all wells of several immunoSEQ 96-well plates, with each plate serving as a replicate. For sorted subsets, about 0.2 ug genomic DNA, equal to 30,000 or so T cell genomes, was loaded into each replicate PCR. Purified libraries were measured with a Qubit 3.0 fluorometer, size-checked on a Bioanalyzer 2100, and measured again with the KAPA Library Quantification kit. Every immunoSEQ 96-well plate was sequenced on a dedicated single-read 150-cycle Illumina NextSeq 550 flow cell. In the paper's pipeline: Because only junctional sequences without quality scores were contained in the immunoSEQ output, filtering matching that applied to full-length reads could not be performed. Sequences were annotated with PyIR, a Python wrapper for IgBLAST v1.9, and V/J genes and CDR3 were assigned using IMGT germline references. Any read was removed if the V/J assignment was weak (E-value above 1e-6), the CDR3 was missing, or the read contained stop codons, out-of-frame junctions, or ambiguous translated residues. V3J clonotypes were defined as sequences sharing an identical inferred V gene, J gene, and CDR3 amino acid sequence. To compute the percentage overlap between repertoires, the number of shared unique clonotypes was divided by the size of the smaller repertoire. Three approaches were used to assess repertoire richness: RTK rarefaction, the Chao1 estimator, and Recon v2.1 estimates of unobserved clonotypes. Generation probabilities were computed with OLGA for all TCRbeta clonotypes obtained by the gDNA method from several donors. The clones in this table, taken by TCRdb from immuneACCESS, are in-frame only. Not every clone is retained; where verified, under half of the shortfall comes from an unresolved V gene, and the cause of the rest is unknown. From that table come the V and J calls and clone size; the DNA was used to work out D and trimming. Recorded for this sample are about 2.5 million clones; under 95% of them occurred a single time. In total, the top ten clones hold 0.3% to 0.45% of the sample.

V is reduced by 2 bases and J by 6 bases, leaving a spacing of 11 bases between them. CDR1 SGHTA and CDR2 FQGTGA are derived from the germline V gene. Measured from the cysteine to the phenylalanine, the CDR3 is 13 residues long. The read is trimmed to its CDR3 DNA, 39 bases read in frame from base 1. Donors were healthy HIV-negative adults with no recently reported acute infections or vaccinations. Every donor was a Caucasian adult living in Nashville, Tennessee, USA. CD4+ T cells were enriched by magnetic negative selection; naive cells were then positively selected on CD45RA, and the negative fraction formed the memory subset. Blood was collected by leukapheresis, and PBMCs were isolated by Ficoll-Histopaque density gradient centrifugation and then cryopreserved in liquid nitrogen vapor phase. Purity and quantity of every magnetically sorted T cell population were checked by analytical flow cytometry. Genomic DNA was isolated from every sorted fraction and measured by UV absorbance on a Nanodrop 2000c.

The clonotype was recovered from a man between 18 and 29 years old in good health. Some clones in this sample may be carry-over from other donors' samples. The chain couples TRBV7-3 to TRBJ2-7; no confident D gene assignment can be made. The sample consisted of naive CD4+ T cells from PBMCs. This specimen's cell subset or site label, per the study, means: CD45RA+ positively selected. The CDR3 is CASSLGQNGEQYF. The DNA reads TGTGCCAGCAGCTTAGGTCAGAATGGCGAGCAGTACTTC. The variable domain in full, with residues beyond the CDR3 obtained from the reference TRBV7-3 and TRBJ2-7 genes, is GAGVSQTPSNKVTEKGKYVELRCDPISGHTALYWYRQSLGQGPEFLIYFQGTGAADDSGLPNDRFFAVRPEGSVSTLKIQRTERGDSAVYLCASSLGQNGEQYFGPGTRLTVT.